Below, one T cell receptor (beta chain) is given with its context. The sample originates from a study of T cell responses to AZD1222 COVID-19 vaccine. The germline gives CDR1 KGHSH, CDR2 LQKENI. The V end was cut by 3 bases, the J end by 4 bases, with 12 bases between. The CDR3 runs to 14 residues. Produced via immunoSEQ multiplex PCR; TCRdb's table is partial and in-frame only. The table includes 90,000 to 95,000 clones, 91% detected once. This specimen was peripheral blood, taken on day 0 of AZD1222 vaccination. The TCR sequence derives from an adult in good health. This chain uses TRBV18 with TRBJ1-2, with D maybe TRBD1 (6 bases). CDR3 coding DNA: TGTGCCAGCTCACCCCCGGACAGAACCTATGGCTACACCTTC. As protein: CASSPPDRTYGYTF.